The rows below give T cell receptor beta chains drawn from one sample of a study of memory CD4+ T cells and cytomegalovirus serostatus. Clones were sequenced by immunoSEQ multiplex PCR, and TCRdb holds only the in-frame ones, with some missing. This table holds around 50,000 clones, roughly 81% found once. The specimen sequenced was memory CD4+ T cells from blood. These receptors all come from an adult in good health and CMV-seronegative. Both conserved end residues are part of each CDR3. D genes are given only for firm matches. The size entry is marked missing in some rows and otherwise reads once, few, many or a size class.

>TRBV11-1|-|TRBD2|TRBJ2-1
TGTGCCAGCAGCCTCCTCACTAGCGGGAGTAGGTATGAGCAGTTCTTC
CASSLLTSGSRYEQFF
>TRBV9|-|-|TRBJ1-3
TGTGCCAGCAGCCCCCCCCAGAGCTCTGGAAACACCATATATTTT
CASSPPQSSGNTIYF
>TRBV6-1|-|-|TRBJ1-5
TGTGCCAGCAGTGAAGTCCTTCATAGCAATCAGCCCCAGCATTTT
CASSEVLHSNQPQHF
>TRBV18|-|TRBD1|TRBJ2-7
TGTGCCAGCTCACCACCTATCCGGGACAGCGACCTCTACGAGCAGTACTTC
CASSPPIRDSDLYEQYF
>TRBV7-2|-|TRBD2|TRBJ2-3
TGTGCCAGCAGCCCGACTAGCGCTACGCAGTATTTT
CASSPTSATQYF
>TRBV4-1|-|TRBD2|TRBJ2-7
TGCGCCAGCAGCCAACCGGGACTAGCGGACTACGAGCAGTACTTC
CASSQPGLADYEQYF
>TRBV30|once|-|TRBJ2-1
TGTGCCTGGGGAAGTGGACGGGGGTCCTACAATGAGCAGTTCTTC
CAWGSGRGSYNEQFF
>TRBV15|-|-|TRBJ1-2
TGTGCCACCACTTCGGCTGGTTATAACTATGGCTACACCTTC
CATTSAGYNYGYTF
>TRBV4-2|once|TRBD1|TRBJ2-6
TGTGCCAGCAGCCGCTCGACAGGGGGCGGCTCTGGGGCCAACGTCCTGACTTTC
CASSRSTGGGSGANVLTF
>TRBV6-6|-|-|TRBJ1-1
TGTGCCAGCAGTTACATACAGGGCACTGAAGCTTTCTTT
CASSYIQGTEAFF
>TRBV6-1|-|-|TRBJ1-1
TGTGCCAGCAGTGGGGTCGGAGTCAAGCGCAGGTCCCGTACTGAAGCTTTCTTT
CASSGVGVKRRSRTEAFF
>TRBV7-2|-|TRBD1|TRBJ1-3
TGTGCCAGCAGCCCGGCGACAGGGGGCGGAAACACCATATATTTT
CASSPATGGGNTIYF
>TRBV29-1|-|-|TRBJ1-2
TGCAGCGTTGAGATTAAATCAGGGCTGGAGTATGGCTACGCCTTC
CSVEIKSGLEYGYAF
>TRBV15|-|TRBD2|TRBJ2-7
TGTGCCACCAGCAGAGATCCGGGACTAGCGGGATCCTACGAGCAGTACTTC
CATSRDPGLAGSYEQYF
>TRBV18|-|-|TRBJ1-3
TGTGCCAGCTCACAACAGGGAACGGGAAACACCATATATTTT
CASSQQGTGNTIYF
>TRBV10-2|-|-|TRBJ2-3
TGCGCCAGCAGTGAGGAGGGGACGCAGTATTTT
CASSEEGTQYF
>TRBV13|-|-|TRBJ1-1
TGTGCCAGCAGCCAAGGAGGGGCGTGGGACACTGAAGCTTTCTTT
CASSQGGAWDTEAFF
>TRBV7-8|-|-|TRBJ2-1
TGTGCCAGCAGCTTATACACGATCCAGGGGTCCAATGAGCAGTTCTTC
CASSLYTIQGSNEQFF
>TRBV7-9|-|TRBD1|TRBJ1-5
TGTGCCAGCAGCCAAGGACAGGATAGCAATCAGCCCCAGCATTTT
CASSQGQDSNQPQHF
>TRBV6-1|-|TRBD1|TRBJ1-5
TGTGCCTCAAGGACAGGGATTCATGGCAATCAGCCCCAGCATTTT
CASRTGIHGNQPQHF
>TRBV6-1|-|-|TRBJ1-5
TGTGCCAGCACCCTACAGGGTTCGGGCAATCAGCCCCAGCATTTT
CASTLQGSGNQPQHF
>TRBV7-2|-|TRBD1|TRBJ2-7
TGTGCCAGCAGCTCTTACAGGGGTGGGGAGCAGTACTTC
CASSSYRGGEQYF
>TRBV9|-|-|TRBJ2-2
TGTGCCAGCAGCGTAGCGTGGGGGCCCGGGGAGCTGTTTTTT
CASSVAWGPGELFF
>TRBV7-3|-|TRBD2|TRBJ2-1
TGTGCCAGCAGCTCCCCAGGGACTAGCGCCAATGAGCAGTTCTTC
CASSSPGTSANEQFF
>TRBV7-9|-|-|TRBJ1-4
TGTGCCAGCAGCATTCGGACAGATTTTGAAAAACTGTTTTTT
CASSIRTDFEKLFF
>TRBV14|-|-|TRBJ1-5
TGTGCCAGCAGTCTTCCCGGTACAGGGAAACCCCAGCATTTT
CASSLPGTGKPQHF
>TRBV6-6|-|TRBD1|TRBJ1-6
TGTGCCAGCATTAGGACAGGGGGCGGTAGTTCACCCCTCCACTTT
CASIRTGGGSSPLHF